This TCR beta chain was identified during a study of blood T cell repertoires in COVID-19. In the study overall: Collection of acute and convalescent COVID-19 samples took place in the United States, Italy and Spain.

Trimming pared 4 bases from V and 6 bases from J, leaving 16 bases between. Germline V gene lookup returns CDR1 SGHKS and CDR2 YYEKEE (reference sequence). This CDR3 region has 14 residues. This table comes from immunoSEQ multiplex PCR, and its TCRdb copy is limited to in-frame clones, with some not included. In the table there are about 300,000 clones, 89% of which are singletons. Sequenced sample: peripheral blood. V is TRBV5-5 and J is TRBJ1-1; a possible D gene is TRBD1 (5 bases). This TCR was recovered from a man between 18 and 35 years old who had recovered from COVID-19. CDR3 sequence: CASSPPSRGAEAFF. CDR3 in DNA: TGTGCCAGCAGCCCACCCTCAAGGGGCGCTGAAGCTTTCTTT.